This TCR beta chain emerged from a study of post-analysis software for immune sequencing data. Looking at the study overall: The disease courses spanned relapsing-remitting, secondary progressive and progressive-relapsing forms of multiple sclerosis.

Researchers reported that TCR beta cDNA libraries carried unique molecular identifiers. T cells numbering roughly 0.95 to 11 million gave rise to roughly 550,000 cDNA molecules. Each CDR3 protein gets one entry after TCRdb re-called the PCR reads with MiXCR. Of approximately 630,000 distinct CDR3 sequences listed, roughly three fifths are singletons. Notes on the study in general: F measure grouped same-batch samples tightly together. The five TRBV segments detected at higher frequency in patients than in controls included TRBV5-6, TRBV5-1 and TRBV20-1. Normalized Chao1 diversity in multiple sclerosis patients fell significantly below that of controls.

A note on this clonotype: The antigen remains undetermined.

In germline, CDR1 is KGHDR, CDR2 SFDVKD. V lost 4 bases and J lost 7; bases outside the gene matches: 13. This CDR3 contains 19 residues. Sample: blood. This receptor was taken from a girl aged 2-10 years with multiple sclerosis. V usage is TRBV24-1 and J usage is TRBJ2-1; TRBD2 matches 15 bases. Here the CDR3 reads CATSDRTSGGARVRNEQFF. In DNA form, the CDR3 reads TGTGCCACCAGTGACAGGACTAGCGGGGGGGCCAGGGTGAGGAATGAGCAGTTCTTC.